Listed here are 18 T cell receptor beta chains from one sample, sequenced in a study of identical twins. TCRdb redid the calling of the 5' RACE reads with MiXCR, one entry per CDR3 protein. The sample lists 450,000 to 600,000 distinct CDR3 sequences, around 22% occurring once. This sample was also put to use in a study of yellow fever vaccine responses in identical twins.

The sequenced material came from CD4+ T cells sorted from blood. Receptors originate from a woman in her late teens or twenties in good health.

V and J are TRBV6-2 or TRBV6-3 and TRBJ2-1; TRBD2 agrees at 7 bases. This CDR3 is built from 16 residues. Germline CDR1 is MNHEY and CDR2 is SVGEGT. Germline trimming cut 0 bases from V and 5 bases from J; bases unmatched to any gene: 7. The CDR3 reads CASSYSRLAPNNEQFF. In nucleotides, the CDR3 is TGTGCCAGCAGTTACTCCCGACTAGCACCCAACAATGAGCAGTTCTTC.

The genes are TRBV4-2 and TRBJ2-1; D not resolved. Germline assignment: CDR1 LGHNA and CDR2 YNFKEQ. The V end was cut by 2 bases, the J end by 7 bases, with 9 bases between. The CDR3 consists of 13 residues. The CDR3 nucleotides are TGTGCCAGCAGCCAATTTCTATATAATGAGCAGTTCTTC. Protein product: CASSQFLYNEQFF.

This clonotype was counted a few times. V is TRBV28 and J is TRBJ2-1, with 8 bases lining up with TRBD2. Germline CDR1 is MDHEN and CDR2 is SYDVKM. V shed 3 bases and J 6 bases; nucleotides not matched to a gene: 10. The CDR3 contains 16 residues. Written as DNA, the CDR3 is TGTGCCAGCAGTTTTTCAGGCCGGGGACTAGGCAATGAGCAGTTCTTC. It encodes CASSFSGRGLGNEQFF.

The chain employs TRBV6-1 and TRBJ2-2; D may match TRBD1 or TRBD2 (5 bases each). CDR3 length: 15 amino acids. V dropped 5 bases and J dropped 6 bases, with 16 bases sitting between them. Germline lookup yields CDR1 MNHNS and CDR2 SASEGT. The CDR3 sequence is CASSRVALGAGELFF. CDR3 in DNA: TGTGCCAGCAGTCGGGTTGCTTTGGGGGCCGGGGAGCTGTTTTTT.

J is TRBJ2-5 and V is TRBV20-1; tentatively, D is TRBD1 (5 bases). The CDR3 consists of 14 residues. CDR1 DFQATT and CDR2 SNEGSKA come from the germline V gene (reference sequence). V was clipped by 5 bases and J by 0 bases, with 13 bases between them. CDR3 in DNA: TGCAGTGCTCCCTGGACACCGTACCAAGAGACCCAGTACTTC. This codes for CSAPWTPYQETQYF.

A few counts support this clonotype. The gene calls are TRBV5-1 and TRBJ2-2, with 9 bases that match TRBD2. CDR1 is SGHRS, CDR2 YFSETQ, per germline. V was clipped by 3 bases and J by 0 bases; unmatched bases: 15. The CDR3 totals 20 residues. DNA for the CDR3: TGCGCCAGCAGCTCCTACCCAAGATCGAGCGGGGGGCCGAACACCGGGGAGCTGTTTTTT. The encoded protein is CASSSYPRSSGGPNTGELFF.

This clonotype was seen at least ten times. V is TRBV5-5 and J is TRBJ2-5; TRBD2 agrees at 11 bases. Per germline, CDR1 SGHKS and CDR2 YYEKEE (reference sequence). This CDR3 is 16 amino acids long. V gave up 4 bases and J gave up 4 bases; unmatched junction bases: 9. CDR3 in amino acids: CASSPLGSGGAETQYF. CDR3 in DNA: TGTGCCAGCAGCCCCCTGGGTAGCGGGGGGGCAGAGACCCAGTACTTC.

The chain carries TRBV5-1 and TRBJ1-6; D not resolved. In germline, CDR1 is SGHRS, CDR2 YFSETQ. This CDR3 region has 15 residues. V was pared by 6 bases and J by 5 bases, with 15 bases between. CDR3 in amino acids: CASTDGVVNNSPLHF. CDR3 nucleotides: TGCGCCAGCACCGATGGAGTGGTGAATAATTCACCCCTCCACTTT.

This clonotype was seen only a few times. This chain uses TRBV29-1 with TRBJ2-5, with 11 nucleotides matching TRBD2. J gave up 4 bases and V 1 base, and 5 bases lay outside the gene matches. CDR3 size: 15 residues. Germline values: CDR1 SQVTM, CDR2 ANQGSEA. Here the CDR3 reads CSVEVGLAGGETQYF. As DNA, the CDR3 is TGCAGCGTTGAAGTGGGGCTAGCGGGAGGAGAGACCCAGTACTTC.

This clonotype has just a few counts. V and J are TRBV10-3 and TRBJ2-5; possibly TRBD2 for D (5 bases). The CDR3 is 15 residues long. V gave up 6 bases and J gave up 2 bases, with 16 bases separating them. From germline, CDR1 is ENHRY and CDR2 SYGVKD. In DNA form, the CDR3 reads TGTGCCATCAGCGGTGGAGCGGCCCTACAAGAGACCCAGTACTTC. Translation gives CAISGGAALQETQYF.

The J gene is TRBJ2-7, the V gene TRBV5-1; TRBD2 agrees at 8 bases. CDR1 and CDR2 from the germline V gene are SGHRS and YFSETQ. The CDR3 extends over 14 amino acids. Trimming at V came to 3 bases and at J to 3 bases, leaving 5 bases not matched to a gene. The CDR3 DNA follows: TGCGCCAGCAGCTATGCTAGCGGGCACTACGAGCAGTACTTC. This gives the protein CASSYASGHYEQYF. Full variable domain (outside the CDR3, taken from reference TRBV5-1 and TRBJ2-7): KAGVTQTPRYLIKTRGQQVTLSCSPISGHRSVSWYQQTPGQGLQFLFEYFSETQRNKGNFPGRFSGRQFSNSRSEMNVSTLELGDSALYLCASSYASGHYEQYFGPGTRLTVT.

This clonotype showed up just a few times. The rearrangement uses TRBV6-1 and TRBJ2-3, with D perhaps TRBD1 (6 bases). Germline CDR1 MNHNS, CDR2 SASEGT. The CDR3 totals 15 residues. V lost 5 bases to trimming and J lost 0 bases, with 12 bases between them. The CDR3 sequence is CASSRPGQSTDTQYF. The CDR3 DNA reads TGTGCCAGCAGTAGACCGGGACAAAGCACAGATACGCAGTATTTT.

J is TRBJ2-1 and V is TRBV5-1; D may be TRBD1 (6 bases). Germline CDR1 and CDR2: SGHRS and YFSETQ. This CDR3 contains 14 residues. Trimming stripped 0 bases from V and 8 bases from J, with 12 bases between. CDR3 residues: CASSLVQGWDEQFF. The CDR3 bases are TGCGCCAGCAGCTTGGTGCAGGGGTGGGATGAGCAGTTCTTC. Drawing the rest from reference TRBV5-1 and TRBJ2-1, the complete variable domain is KAGVTQTPRYLIKTRGQQVTLSCSPISGHRSVSWYQQTPGQGLQFLFEYFSETQRNKGNFPGRFSGRQFSNSRSEMNVSTLELGDSALYLCASSLVQGWDEQFFGPGTRLTVL.

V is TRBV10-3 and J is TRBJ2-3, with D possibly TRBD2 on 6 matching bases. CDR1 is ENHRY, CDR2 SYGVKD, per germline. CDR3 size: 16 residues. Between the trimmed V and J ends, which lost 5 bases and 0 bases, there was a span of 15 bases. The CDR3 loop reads CAISTGLPPSTDTQYF. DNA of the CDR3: TGTGCCATCAGTACGGGACTCCCACCTAGCACAGATACGCAGTATTTT.

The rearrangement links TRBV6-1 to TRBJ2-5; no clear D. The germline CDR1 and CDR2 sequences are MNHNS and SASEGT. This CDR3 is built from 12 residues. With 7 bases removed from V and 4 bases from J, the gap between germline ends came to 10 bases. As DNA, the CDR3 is TGTGCCAGCACAAAGGGTGGAGAGACCCAGTACTTC. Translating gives CASTKGGETQYF.

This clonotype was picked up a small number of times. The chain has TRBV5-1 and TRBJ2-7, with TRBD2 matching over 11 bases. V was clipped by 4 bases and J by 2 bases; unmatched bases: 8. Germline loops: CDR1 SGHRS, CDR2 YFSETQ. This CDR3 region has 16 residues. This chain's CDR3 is CASSPSGTSGTYEQYF. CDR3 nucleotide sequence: TGCGCCAGCAGCCCATCCGGGACTAGCGGTACCTACGAGCAGTACTTC. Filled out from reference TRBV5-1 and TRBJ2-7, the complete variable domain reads KAGVTQTPRYLIKTRGQQVTLSCSPISGHRSVSWYQQTPGQGLQFLFEYFSETQRNKGNFPGRFSGRQFSNSRSEMNVSTLELGDSALYLCASSPSGTSGTYEQYFGPGTRLTVT.

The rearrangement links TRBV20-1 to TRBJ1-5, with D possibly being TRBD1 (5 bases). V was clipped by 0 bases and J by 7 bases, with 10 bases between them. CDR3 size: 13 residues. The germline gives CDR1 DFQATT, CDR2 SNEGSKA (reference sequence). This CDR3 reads CSARDPGSQPQHF. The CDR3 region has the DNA TGCAGTGCTAGAGATCCAGGGAGCCAGCCCCAGCATTTT.

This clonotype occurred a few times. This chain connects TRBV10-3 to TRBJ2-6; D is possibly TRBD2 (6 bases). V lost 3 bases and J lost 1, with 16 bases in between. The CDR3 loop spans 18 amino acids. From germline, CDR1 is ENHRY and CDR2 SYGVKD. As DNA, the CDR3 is TGTGCCATCAGTGATCGTTTTGGGGGGTTATCTGGGGCCAACGTCCTGACTTTC. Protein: CAISDRFGGLSGANVLTF.